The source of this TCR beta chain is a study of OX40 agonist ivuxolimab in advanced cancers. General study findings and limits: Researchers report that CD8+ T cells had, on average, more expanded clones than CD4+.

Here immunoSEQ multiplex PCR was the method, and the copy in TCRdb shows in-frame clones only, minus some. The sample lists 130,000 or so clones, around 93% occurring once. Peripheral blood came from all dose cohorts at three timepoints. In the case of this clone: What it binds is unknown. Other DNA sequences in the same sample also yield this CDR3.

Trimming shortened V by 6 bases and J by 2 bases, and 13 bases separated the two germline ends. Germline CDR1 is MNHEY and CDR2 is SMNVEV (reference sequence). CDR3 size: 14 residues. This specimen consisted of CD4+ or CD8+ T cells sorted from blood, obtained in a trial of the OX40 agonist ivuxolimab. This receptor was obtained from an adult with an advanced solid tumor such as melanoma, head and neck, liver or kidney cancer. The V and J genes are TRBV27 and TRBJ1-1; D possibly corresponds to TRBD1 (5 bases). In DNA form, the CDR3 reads TGTGCCAGCAGCAAGGGACGGACCAACACTGAAGCTTTCTTT. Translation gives CASSKGRTNTEAFF.